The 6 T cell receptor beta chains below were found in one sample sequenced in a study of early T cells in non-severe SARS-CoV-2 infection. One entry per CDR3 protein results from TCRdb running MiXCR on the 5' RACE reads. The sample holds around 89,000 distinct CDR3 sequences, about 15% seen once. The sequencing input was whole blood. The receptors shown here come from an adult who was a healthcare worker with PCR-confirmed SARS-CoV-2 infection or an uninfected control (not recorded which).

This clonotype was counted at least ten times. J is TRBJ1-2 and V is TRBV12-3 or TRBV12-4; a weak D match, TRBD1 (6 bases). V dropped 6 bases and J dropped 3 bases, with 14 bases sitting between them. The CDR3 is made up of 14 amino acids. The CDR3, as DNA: TGTGCCAGCAGAGAGCAGGGGCAACACTATGGCTACACCTTC. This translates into CASREQGQHYGYTF.

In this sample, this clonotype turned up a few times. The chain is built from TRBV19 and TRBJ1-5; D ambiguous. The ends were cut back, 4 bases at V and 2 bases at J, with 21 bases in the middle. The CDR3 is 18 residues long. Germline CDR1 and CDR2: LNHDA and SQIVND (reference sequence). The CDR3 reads CASSTQQSSLRGNQPQHF. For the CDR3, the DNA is TGTGCCAGTAGTACGCAGCAGTCCTCACTTCGGGGCAATCAGCCCCAGCATTTT.

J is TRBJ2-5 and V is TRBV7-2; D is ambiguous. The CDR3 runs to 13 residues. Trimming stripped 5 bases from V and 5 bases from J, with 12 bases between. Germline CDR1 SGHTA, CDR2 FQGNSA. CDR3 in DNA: TGTGCCAGCAGCCTGGACGTCGCCGAGACCCAGTACTTC. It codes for CASSLDVAETQYF.

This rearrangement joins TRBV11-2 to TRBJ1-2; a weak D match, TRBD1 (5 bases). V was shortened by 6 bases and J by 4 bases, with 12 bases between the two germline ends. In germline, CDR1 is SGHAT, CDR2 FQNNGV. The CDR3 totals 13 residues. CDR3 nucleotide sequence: TGTGCCAGCAGTCGGACAAGCTCCTATGGCTACACCTTC. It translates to CASSRTSSYGYTF. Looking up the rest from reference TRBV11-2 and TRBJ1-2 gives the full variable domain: EAGVAQSPRYKIIEKRQSVAFWCNPISGHATLYWYQQILGQGPKLLIQFQNNGVVDDSQLPKDRFSAERLKGVDSTLKIQPAKLEDSAVYLCASSRTSSYGYTFGSGTRLTVV.

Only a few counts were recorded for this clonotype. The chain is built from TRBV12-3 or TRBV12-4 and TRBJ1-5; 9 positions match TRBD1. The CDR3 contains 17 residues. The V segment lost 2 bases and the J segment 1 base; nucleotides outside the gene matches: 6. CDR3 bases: TGTGCCAGCAGTTTAAATACAGGGGGCAGAAGCAATCAGCCCCAGCATTTT. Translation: CASSLNTGGRSNQPQHF.

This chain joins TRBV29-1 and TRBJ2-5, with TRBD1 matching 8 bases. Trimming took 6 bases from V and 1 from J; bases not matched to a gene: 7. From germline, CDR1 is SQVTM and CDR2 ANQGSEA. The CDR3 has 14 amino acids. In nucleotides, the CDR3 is TGCAGCGTCGCTGGTACAGGGGGCCAAGAGACCCAGTACTTC. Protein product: CSVAGTGGQETQYF.